This record covers a single T cell receptor beta chain. The antigen remains unidentified. Assay used: immunoSEQ multiplex PCR; TCRdb lists only in-frame clones, some missing. This table has 40,000 to 65,000 clones, roughly 80% appearing once. The data originate from a study of PD-1 blockade in classical Hodgkin lymphoma. All trial patients relapsed after autologous stem cell transplantation. Findings of the study overall: Whatever underlies the repertoire differences (possibly disease activity or prior therapy) remains undefined. By cycle point C4D1, TCR diversity had risen significantly in CD4+ cells (but not CD8+ cells).

The CDR3 is 12 residues long. Germline lookup yields CDR1 MNHEY and CDR2 SVGAGI. Trimming pared 4 bases from V and 0 bases from J, leaving 3 bases between. This chain joins TRBV6-5 and TRBJ1-1; D remains unclear. Sequenced here: peripheral blood mononuclear cells (PBMCs), sampled at baseline. The source of this sequence is a human donor with classical Hodgkin lymphoma. CDR3 DNA: TGTGCCAGCAGTTTGATGAACACTGAAGCTTTCTTT. As protein: CASSLMNTEAFF.